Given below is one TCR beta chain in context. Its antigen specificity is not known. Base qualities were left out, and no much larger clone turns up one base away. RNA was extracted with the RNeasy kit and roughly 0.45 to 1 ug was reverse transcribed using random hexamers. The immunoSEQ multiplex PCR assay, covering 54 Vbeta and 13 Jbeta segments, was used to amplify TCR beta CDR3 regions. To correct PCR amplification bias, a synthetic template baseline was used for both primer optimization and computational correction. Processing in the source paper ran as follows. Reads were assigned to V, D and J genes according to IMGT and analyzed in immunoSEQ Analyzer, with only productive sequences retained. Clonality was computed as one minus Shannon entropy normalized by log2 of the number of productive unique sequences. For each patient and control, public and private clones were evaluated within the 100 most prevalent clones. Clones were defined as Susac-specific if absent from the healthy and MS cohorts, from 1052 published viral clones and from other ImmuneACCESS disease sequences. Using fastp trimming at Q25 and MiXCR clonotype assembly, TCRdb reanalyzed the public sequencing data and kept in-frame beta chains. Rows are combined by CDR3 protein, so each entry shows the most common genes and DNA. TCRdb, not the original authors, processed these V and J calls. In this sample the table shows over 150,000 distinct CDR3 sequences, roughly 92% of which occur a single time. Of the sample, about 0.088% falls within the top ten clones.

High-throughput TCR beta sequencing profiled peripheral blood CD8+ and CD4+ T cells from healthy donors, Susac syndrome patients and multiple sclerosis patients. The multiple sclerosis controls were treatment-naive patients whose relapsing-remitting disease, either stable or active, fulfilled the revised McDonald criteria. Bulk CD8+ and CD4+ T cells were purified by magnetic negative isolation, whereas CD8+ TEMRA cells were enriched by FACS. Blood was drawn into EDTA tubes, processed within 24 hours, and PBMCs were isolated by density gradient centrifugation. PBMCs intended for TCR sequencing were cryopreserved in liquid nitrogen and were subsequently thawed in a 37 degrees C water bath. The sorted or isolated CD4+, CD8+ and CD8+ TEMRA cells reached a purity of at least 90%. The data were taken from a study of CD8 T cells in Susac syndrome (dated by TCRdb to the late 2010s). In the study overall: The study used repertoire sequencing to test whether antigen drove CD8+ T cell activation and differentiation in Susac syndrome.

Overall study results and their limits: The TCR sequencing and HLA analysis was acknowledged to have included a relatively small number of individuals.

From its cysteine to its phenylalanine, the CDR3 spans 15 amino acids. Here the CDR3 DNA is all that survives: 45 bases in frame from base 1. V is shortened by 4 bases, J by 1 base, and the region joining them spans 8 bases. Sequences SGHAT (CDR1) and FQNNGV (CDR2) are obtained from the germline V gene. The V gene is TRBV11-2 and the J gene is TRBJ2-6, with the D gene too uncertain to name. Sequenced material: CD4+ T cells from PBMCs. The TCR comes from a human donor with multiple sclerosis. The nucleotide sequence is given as TGTGCCAGCAGCTCAAGGTTATCTGGGGCCAACGTCCTGACTTTC. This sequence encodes CASSSRLSGANVLTF. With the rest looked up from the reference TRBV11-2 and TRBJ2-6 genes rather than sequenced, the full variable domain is EAGVAQSPRYKIIEKRQSVAFWCNPISGHATLYWYQQILGQGPKLLIQFQNNGVVDDSQLPKDRFSAERLKGVDSTLKIQPAKLEDSAVYLCASSSRLSGANVLTFGAGSRLTVL.